This T cell receptor beta chain is drawn from a study of beta chain features in type 1 diabetes. The study's findings and limits: Patients' naive, central memory and regulatory TCRB repertoires appeared more alike than those of healthy donors.

Expressed TCRB transcripts were sequenced after all isolated RNA was converted to cDNA. Assay used: immunoSEQ multiplex PCR; TCRdb lists only in-frame clones, some missing. The sample has about 140,000 clones, roughly 10% seen once. A remark on this clone: The antigen is not known.

One heparinised draw, averaging about 110 mL, was taken per donor. Researchers reported sorting CD4+ naive, central memory, regulatory and stem cell-like memory cells via CD45RO/CCR7/CD25/CD127/CD95/CD27. Populations isolated by sorting all had purity greater than 95%. V lost 0 bases to trimming and J lost 8 bases, with 10 bases between them. From germline, CDR1 is MGHRA and CDR2 YSYEKL. The CDR3 has 13 residues. The receptor was derived from a middle-aged woman in good health. The chain carries TRBV4-1 and TRBJ2-5; D unclear. Material for sequencing was central memory CD4+ T cells from blood. This CDR3 is CASSQEALVTQYF. For the CDR3, the DNA is TGCGCCAGCAGCCAAGAAGCCCTCGTAACCCAGTACTTC.